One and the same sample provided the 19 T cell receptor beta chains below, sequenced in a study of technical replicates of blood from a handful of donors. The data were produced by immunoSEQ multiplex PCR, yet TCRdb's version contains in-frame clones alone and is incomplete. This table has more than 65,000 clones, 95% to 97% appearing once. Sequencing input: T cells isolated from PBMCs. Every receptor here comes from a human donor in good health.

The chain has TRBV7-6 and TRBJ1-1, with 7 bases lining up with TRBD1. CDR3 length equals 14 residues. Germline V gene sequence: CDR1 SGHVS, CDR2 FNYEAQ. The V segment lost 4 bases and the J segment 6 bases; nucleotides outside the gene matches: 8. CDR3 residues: CASSSHRQGSEAFF. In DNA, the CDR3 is TGTGCCAGCAGCTCCCATCGACAGGGATCTGAAGCTTTCTTT.

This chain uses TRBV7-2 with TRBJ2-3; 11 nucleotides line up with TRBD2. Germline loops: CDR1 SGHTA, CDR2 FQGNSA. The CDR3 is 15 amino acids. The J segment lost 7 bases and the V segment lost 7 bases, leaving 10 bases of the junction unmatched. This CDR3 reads CASIPTSGIWYTQYF. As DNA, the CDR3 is TGTGCCAGCATTCCGACTAGCGGGATCTGGTATACGCAGTATTTT.

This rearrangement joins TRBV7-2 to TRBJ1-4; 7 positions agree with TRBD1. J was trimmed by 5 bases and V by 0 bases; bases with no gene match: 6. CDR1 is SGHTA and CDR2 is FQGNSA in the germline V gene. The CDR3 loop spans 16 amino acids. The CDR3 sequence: CASSLANDRVNEKLFF. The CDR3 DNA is TGTGCCAGCAGCTTAGCGAATGACAGGGTAAATGAAAAACTGTTTTTT. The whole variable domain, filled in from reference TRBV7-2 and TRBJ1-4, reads GAGVSQSPSNKVTEKGKDVELRCDPISGHTALYWYRQSLGQGLEFLIYFQGNSAPDKSGLPSDRFSAERTGGSVSTLTIQRTQQEDSAVYLCASSLANDRVNEKLFFGSGTQLSVL.

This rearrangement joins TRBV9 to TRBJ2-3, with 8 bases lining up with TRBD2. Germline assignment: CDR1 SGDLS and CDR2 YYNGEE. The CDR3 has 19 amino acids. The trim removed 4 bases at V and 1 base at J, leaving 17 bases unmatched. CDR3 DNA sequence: TGTGCCAGCAGCCCATCCGGCGTTAGCGGGATCAAGGGCACAGATACGCAGTATTTT. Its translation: CASSPSGVSGIKGTDTQYF.

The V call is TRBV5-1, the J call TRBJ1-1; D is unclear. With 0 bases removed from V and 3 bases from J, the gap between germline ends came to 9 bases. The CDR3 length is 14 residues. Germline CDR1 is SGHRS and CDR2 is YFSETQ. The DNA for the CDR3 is TGCGCCAGCAGCTTGGGCAACATCCACACTGAAGCTTTCTTT. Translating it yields CASSLGNIHTEAFF.

The CDR3 here is CSVAPQNWYNEQFF. The DNA of the CDR3 is TGCAGCGTCGCACCCCAGAATTGGTACAATGAGCAGTTCTTC. This sequence joins TRBV29-1 and TRBJ2-1; D not certain. Trimming took off 6 bases at V and 4 bases at J, with 16 bases between the two ends. Germline V gene data show CDR1 as SQVTM and CDR2 as ANQGSEA. The CDR3 runs to 14 residues.

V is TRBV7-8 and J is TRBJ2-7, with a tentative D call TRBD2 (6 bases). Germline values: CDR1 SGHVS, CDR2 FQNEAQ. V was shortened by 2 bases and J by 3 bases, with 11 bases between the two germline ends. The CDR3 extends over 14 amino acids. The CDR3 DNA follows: TGTGCCAGCAGCTTAAGACTAGATCACTACGAGCAGTACTTC. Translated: CASSLRLDHYEQYF.

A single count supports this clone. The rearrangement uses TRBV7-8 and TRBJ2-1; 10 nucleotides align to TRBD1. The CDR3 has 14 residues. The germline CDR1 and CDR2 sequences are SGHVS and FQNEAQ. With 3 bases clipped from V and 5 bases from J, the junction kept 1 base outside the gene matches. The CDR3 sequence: CASSFGTGDNEQFF. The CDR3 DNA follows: TGTGCCAGCAGCTTCGGGACAGGGGACAATGAGCAGTTCTTC.

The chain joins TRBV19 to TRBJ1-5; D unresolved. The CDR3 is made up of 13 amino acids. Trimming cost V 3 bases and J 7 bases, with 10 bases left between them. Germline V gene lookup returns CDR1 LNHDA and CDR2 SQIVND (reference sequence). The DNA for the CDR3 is TGTGCCAGTAGTATTTTATCGGGGCAGCCCCAGCATTTT. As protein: CASSILSGQPQHF.

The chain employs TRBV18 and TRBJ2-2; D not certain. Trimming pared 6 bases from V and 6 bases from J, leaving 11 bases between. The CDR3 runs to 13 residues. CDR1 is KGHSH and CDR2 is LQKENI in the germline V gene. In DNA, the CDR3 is TGTGCCAGCTCCTCAGTTGTTCCCGGGGAGCTGTTTTTT. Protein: CASSSVVPGELFF. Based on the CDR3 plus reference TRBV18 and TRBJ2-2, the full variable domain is NAGVMQNPRHLVRRRGQEARLRCSPMKGHSHVYWYRQLPEEGLKFMVYLQKENIIDESGMPKERFSAEFPKEGPSILRIQQVVRGDSAAYFCASSSVVPGELFFGEGSRLTVL.

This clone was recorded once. CDR3 region: CASSYYGGLGYFF. In nucleotides, the CDR3 is TGTGCCAGCAGTTACTACGGGGGGCTTGGGTATTTCTTC. The rearrangement uses TRBV6-6 and TRBJ2-1; D is possibly TRBD2 (7 bases). The CDR3 sequence is 13 residues long. Germline CDR1 MNHNY, CDR2 SVGAGI (reference sequence). Between the trimmed V and J ends, which lost 1 base and 16 bases, there was a span of 17 bases.

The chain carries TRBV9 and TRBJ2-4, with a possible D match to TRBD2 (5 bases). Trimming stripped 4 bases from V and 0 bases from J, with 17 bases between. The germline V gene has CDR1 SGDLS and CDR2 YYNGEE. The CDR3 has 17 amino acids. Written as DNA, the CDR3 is TGTGCCAGCAGCCCAGAAGACGGGATCCTAGCCAAAAACATTCAGTACTTC. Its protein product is CASSPEDGILAKNIQYF.

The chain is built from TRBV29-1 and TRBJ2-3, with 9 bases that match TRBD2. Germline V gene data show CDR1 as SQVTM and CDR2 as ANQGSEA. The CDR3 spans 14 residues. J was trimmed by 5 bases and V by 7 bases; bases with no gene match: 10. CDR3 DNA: TGCAGCGCCGATCCGGGACTAGCAAGAGATACGCAGTATTTT. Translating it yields CSADPGLARDTQYF.

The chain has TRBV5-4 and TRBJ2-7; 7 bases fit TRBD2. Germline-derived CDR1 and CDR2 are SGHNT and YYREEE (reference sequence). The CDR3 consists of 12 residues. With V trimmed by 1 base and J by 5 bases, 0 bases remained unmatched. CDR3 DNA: TGTGCCAGCAGCTTGCGGGGGGACGAGCAGTACTTC. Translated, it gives CASSLRGDEQYF.

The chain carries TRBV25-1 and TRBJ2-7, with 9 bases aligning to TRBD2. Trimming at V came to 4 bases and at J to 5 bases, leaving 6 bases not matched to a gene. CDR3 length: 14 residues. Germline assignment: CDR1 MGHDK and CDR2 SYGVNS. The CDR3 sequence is CASSVAGAGNEQYF. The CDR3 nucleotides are TGTGCCAGCAGTGTAGCGGGAGCCGGAAACGAGCAGTACTTC.

CDR3 amino acids: CASSEGQGDGYTF. For the CDR3, the DNA is TGTGCCAGCTCAGAGGGACAGGGTGATGGCTACACCTTC. The chain uses TRBV18 and TRBJ1-2, with TRBD1 matching 9 bases. The V segment lost 5 bases and the J segment 6 bases; nucleotides outside the gene matches: 4. This CDR3 has 13 residues. CDR1 and CDR2 from the germline V gene are KGHSH and LQKENI.

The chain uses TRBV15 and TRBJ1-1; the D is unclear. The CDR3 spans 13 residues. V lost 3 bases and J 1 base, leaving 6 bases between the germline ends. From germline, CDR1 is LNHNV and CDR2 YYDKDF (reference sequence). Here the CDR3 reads CATSSRRNTEAFF. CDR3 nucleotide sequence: TGTGCCACCAGCAGTAGGAGGAACACTGAAGCTTTCTTT.

The CDR3 is CASSPGLAGSGANVLTF. CDR3 nucleotides: TGTGCCAGCAGCCCAGGACTAGCGGGATCTGGGGCCAACGTCCTGACTTTC. The rearrangement uses TRBV7-3 and TRBJ2-6; 12 bases align to TRBD2. The CDR3 length is 17 residues. Looked up from germline, CDR1 is SGHTA and CDR2 is FQGTGA. V lost 5 bases to trimming and J lost 1 base; unmatched junction nucleotides: 3.

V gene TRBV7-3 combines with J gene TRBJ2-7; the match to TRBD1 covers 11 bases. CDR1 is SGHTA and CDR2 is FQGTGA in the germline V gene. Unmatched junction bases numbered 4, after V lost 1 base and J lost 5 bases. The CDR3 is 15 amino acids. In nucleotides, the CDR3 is TGTGCCAGCAGCTTAATGGGGACAGGGGGACACGAGCAGTACTTC. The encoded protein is CASSLMGTGGHEQYF. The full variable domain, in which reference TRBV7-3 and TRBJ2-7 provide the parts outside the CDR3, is GAGVSQTPSNKVTEKGKYVELRCDPISGHTALYWYRQSLGQGPEFLIYFQGTGAADDSGLPNDRFFAVRPEGSVSTLKIQRTERGDSAVYLCASSLMGTGGHEQYFGPGTRLTVT.